The subject of this entry is one T cell receptor (beta chain). This clonotype was picked up a small number of times. There is no known antigen for this receptor. No base qualities exist here, and no much larger clone lies one base off it. The CDR3 sequence holds 15 residues, the cysteine and phenylalanine included. The read is trimmed to its CDR3 DNA, 45 bases read in frame from base 1. The germline V gene (reference sequence) provides CDR1 DFQATT and CDR2 SNEGSKA. Relative to germline, V is 1 base shorter and J is 1 base shorter, with 12 bases between their ends. The sample comes from a study of T-cell reconstitution after alpha-beta-depleted transplantation in children (TCRdb year 2016). About the study as a whole: Using TCR repertoire profiling, the study followed T-cell immune reconstitution in a quantitative way in children after TCRalphabeta/CD19-depleted allogeneic hematopoietic cell transplantation. What the authors observed across the whole study: In some patients, the high TCRbeta diversity seen at day 60 was put down to recipient T cells and intrathymic progenitors that had survived conditioning. The frequencies of hyperexpanded clones fell over the following months, and after one year, T-cell counts and TCRbeta diversity were mostly attributed to newly produced T cells. About two months after transplant, the apparently early recovery of alphabetaT-cell counts reportedly depended on just several hundred clones that had expanded rapidly and came from non-depleted graft cells.

Read against the paper, the sample's treatment or condition label means: allogeneic hematopoietic cell transplantation with graft depleted of TCRalphabeta T cells and CD19 B cells. Transplant recipients were children who received TCRalphabeta/CD19-depleted allogeneic hematopoietic cell grafts. Receptor amplification or capture employed PCR. TCRdb records Illumina HiSeq 2500 as the sequencer. TCR libraries were prepared with molecular barcoding, using unique molecular identifiers to normalize TCRbeta repertoire quantification. TCRdb reran the public reads through fastp at Q25 and MiXCR, keeping productive beta chains. Entries are consolidated by CDR3 protein sequence, retaining the most common genes and DNA. The sample has 400,000 to 450,000 distinct CDR3 sequences on record, around two fifths of them singletons. Of the sample, 27% is held by the ten largest clones.

Here the chain combines TRBV20-1 and TRBJ2-3, and perhaps TRBD2 as D gene, on 5 matching bases. The clonotype comes from a girl aged 2-9 years with aplastic anemia, due to receive a stem cell transplant. The starting material was PBMCs, obtained before TCRalphabeta/CD19-depleted stem cell transplant. In nucleotide form, the sequence is TGCAGTGCTAGAGTTGGAGGTAGCGGCACAGATACGCAGTATTTT. It translates to CSARVGGSGTDTQYF.